The present T cell receptor beta chain was sequenced within a study of blood T cell repertoires in COVID-19. Data came from immunoSEQ multiplex PCR; TCRdb stores just in-frame clones and leaves some out. Of a few hundred thousand clones listed, roughly 84% were seen once; the top ten hold 1.4%. Germline lookup yields CDR1 KGHDR and CDR2 SFDVKD. The CDR3 has 14 residues. Trimming stripped 5 bases from V and 6 bases from J, with 14 bases between. Participant reports of clinical history set cohort assignment. Up to 2 weeks before entering the study, exposed participants had met a COVID-19 case. Sequenced sample: PBMCs or T cells enriched from blood (not recorded which). This TCR came from a woman aged 18-35 years who had been exposed to COVID-19. The chain joins TRBV24-1 to TRBJ2-3; the D is unclear. The CDR3 DNA is TGTGCCACCAGTGCTTCGGGTCTCACGGATACGCAGTATTTT. Encoded protein: CATSASGLTDTQYF.